This T cell receptor (beta chain) emerged from a study of blood T cell repertoires in COVID-19 (dated by TCRdb to between 2020 and 2021). General notes on the study: Collaborator samples came from the United States, Italy and Spain and covered acute and convalescent phases of COVID-19. The prospective study material was composed of cDNA or gDNA derived from T cells, B-cell-depleted T cells, or PBMCs. Deeply sampled blood TCRbeta repertoires from subjects exposed to, actively infected with, or recovered from COVID-19 were included in the dataset. The repertoires were released in a freely available public database meant as a resource for research on the immune response to SARS-CoV-2. The samples were drawn from two sources: the first 160 participants of the ongoing ImmuneRACE study, and 1,254 subjects contributed by 6 global collaborators. The sample metadata nearly always contained a de-identified subject ID, COVID-19 status, age in years and sex. Where HLA class I and class II types were available, the types were taken from metadata supplied by the sample provider, not from assay-based typing. Overall study outcomes, separate from this receptor: Clinical and demographic metadata were provided uncurated, with the amount varying by source and participant.

The immunoSEQ Assay, a bias-controlled multiplex PCR, was used to amplify TCRbeta CDR3 regions from genomic DNA. The paper's processing steps were these. The number of nucleated cells in each sample was estimated by amplification of reference gene primers within the assay. To quantify the absolute abundance of each unique TCRbeta CDR3 rearrangement, sequence reads were collapsed and filtered. For each sample, productive Simpson clonality was calculated as the square root of Simpson's diversity index across productive rearrangements. TCRdb provides this immuneACCESS table in a form limited to in-frame rearrangements. Some clones are lacking; in checked studies, under half of them reflect an unresolved V gene, and why the rest are absent is not known. That table gives V, J and clone size, and the DNA gave D and trimming. A total of approximately 350,000 clones appear in this sample, roughly 90% of them only once. Clones ranked in the top ten supply about 1.2% of the sample.

The germline V gene (reference sequence) supplies CDR1 MNHNY and CDR2 SVGAGI. Taken from cysteine to phenylalanine, the CDR3 has 15 residues. Solely the CDR3 DNA is kept, with 45 bases framed from the first base. The V and J ends are trimmed by 0 bases and 2 bases, leaving 11 bases between them. Whole blood was collected in K2EDTA tubes by collaborating institutions according to the institutions' own protocols. Collaborator samples were shipped for TCRbeta analysis as frozen whole blood, isolated PBMCs, or DNA extracted from either sample type. On this clone: What antigen it recognizes has not been identified. The sample holds no much larger clone one base away, and base qualities are not on file.

The specimen was peripheral blood. The sequence is built from TRBV6-6 and TRBJ2-7; no D gene call is confident. The sequence came from a man aged 35 to 55 with acute or convalescent COVID-19. The nucleotide sequence reads TGTGCCAGCAGTTACTCGGCGGATCCCACCTACGAGCAGTACTTC. This gives the protein CASSYSADPTYEQYF.